This T cell receptor (beta chain) was observed in a study of blood T cell repertoires in COVID-19. Across the whole study: Both acute and convalescent COVID-19 samples were obtained from the United States, Italy and Spain. PBMCs, B-cell-depleted T cells, or T cells provided the cDNA or gDNA that made up the material.

CDR1 and CDR2 (germline): SQVTM, ANQGSEA. With 0 bases clipped from V and 5 bases from J, the junction kept 5 bases outside the gene matches. The CDR3 is made up of 14 amino acids. Per the original data handling: Amplification of reference gene primers provided the estimated nucleated cell counts. Assay used: immunoSEQ multiplex PCR; TCRdb lists only in-frame clones, some missing. V and J calls and clone size are as listed in that table; D and trimming were resolved from the DNA. The sample holds 110,000 or so clones, 65% to 90% seen once. The clonotype comes from a man aged 50 to 59 with acute or convalescent COVID-19. The source material was peripheral blood. The J gene is TRBJ2-3, the V gene TRBV29-1; 7 positions match TRBD1. The CDR3 loop reads CSVEEGGTGDTQYF. The CDR3 bases are TGCAGCGTTGAAGAAGGGGGCACGGGAGATACGCAGTATTTT.